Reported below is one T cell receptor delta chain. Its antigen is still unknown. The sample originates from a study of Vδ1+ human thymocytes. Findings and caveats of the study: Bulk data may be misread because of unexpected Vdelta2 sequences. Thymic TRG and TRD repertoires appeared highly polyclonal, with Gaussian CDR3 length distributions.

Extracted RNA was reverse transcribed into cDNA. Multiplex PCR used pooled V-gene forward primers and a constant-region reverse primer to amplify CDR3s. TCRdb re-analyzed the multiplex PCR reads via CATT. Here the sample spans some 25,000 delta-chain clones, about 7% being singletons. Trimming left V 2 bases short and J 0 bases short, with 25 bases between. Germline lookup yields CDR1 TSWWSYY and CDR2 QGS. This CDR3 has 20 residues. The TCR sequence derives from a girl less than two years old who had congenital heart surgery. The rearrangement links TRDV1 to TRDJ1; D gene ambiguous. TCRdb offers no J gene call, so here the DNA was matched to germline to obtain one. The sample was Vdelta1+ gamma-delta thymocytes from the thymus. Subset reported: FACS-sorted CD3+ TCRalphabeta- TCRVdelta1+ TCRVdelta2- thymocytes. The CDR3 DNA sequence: TGTGCTCTTGGGGAAGAGGTCCGGGCGGGAGTCGCTCTTTACACCGATAAACTCATCTTT. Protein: CALGEEVRAGVALYTDKLIF.